These 3 T cell receptor beta chains came from one sample sequenced in a study of blood T cell repertoires in COVID-19. This table comes from immunoSEQ multiplex PCR, and its TCRdb copy is limited to in-frame clones, with some not included. Of around 150,000 clones in the sample, around four fifths are singletons; the top ten hold 5.2%. Sample: PBMCs or T cells enriched from blood (not recorded which). The receptors were sampled from a man between 70 and 80 years old who had been exposed to COVID-19.

This clone appeared a single time. The rearrangement uses TRBV30 and TRBJ1-2; 8 positions match TRBD1. CDR3 size: 13 residues. CDR1 is GTSNPN and CDR2 is SVGIG in the germline V gene (reference sequence). Trimming at V came to 3 bases and at J to 4 bases, leaving 4 bases not matched to a gene. This CDR3 is CAWRTTGAYGYTF. The CDR3 region has the DNA TGTGCCTGGAGGACGACAGGGGCCTATGGCTACACCTTC.

The chain combines TRBV6-2 or TRBV6-3 with TRBJ2-1; perhaps TRBD2 as D (6 bases). CDR1 MNHEY and CDR2 SVGEGT come from the germline V gene. Between the trimmed V and J ends, which lost 5 bases and 7 bases, there was a span of 18 bases. The CDR3 length is 15 residues. The CDR3 region is CASSTRGGASNEQFF. DNA of the CDR3: TGTGCCAGCAGTACCCGTGGCGGGGCTTCGAATGAGCAGTTCTTC.

The chain joins TRBV6-1 to TRBJ2-1; D possibly corresponds to TRBD1 (5 bases). Germline loops: CDR1 MNHNS, CDR2 SASEGT. With 3 bases removed from V and 4 bases from J, the gap between germline ends came to 10 bases. This CDR3 region has 14 residues. The CDR3 bases are TGTGCCAGCAGTGATCAGGGTCTTTACAATGAGCAGTTCTTC. Translating gives CASSDQGLYNEQFF.